Listed here are 24 T cell receptor beta chains from one sample, sequenced in a study of technical replicates of blood from a few donors. Data came from immunoSEQ multiplex PCR; TCRdb stores just in-frame clones and leaves some out. The sample includes 55,000 to 80,000 clones, 98% of them seen just once. The material sequenced was T cells isolated from PBMCs. Source of these receptors: a human donor in good health.

V gene TRBV5-4 combines with J gene TRBJ1-2, with 7 bases lining up with TRBD1. The CDR3 consists of 14 residues. V lost 4 bases, J lost 6 bases, and 9 bases stayed unmatched. Germline CDR1 reads SGHNT; CDR2 reads YYREEE (reference sequence). The CDR3 region is CASSRPTGYDGYTF. CDR3 bases: TGTGCCAGCAGCCGACCGACAGGGTACGATGGCTACACCTTC.

V is TRBV28 and J is TRBJ1-4; D uncertain. CDR1 MDHEN and CDR2 SYDVKM come from the germline V gene. CDR3 length: 16 residues. Trimming removed 4 bases from V and 8 bases from J, with 20 bases in between. CDR3 sequence reads: CASSSPTTDGGEKLFF. The CDR3 coding sequence is TGTGCCAGCAGTTCCCCAACGACCGACGGAGGGGAAAAACTGTTTTTT.

The V call is TRBV11-2, the J call TRBJ2-3; D is unclear. The CDR3 is made up of 14 amino acids. Looked up from germline, CDR1 is SGHAT and CDR2 is FQNNGV. V lost 5 bases, J lost 6 bases, and 15 bases lay in between. The DNA for the CDR3 is TGTGCCAGCAGCCCTAAGTTTTTTATGGATACGCAGTATTTT. Protein sequence: CASSPKFFMDTQYF.

The chain joins TRBV5-8 to TRBJ2-6; no definite D call. Deletions cut 3 bases from V and 1 base from J, with 14 bases between. CDR1 and CDR2 (germline): SGHTS, YDEGEE. This CDR3 is built from 17 residues. The CDR3 here is CASSSWPGASGANVLTF. The CDR3 region has the DNA TGTGCCAGCAGCTCCTGGCCAGGTGCATCTGGGGCCAACGTCCTGACTTTC.

Written as DNA, the CDR3 is TGCAGCGTTGCGAGCGGGAGGTCCTACAATGAGCAGTTCTTC. Its protein product is CSVASGRSYNEQFF. The V and J genes are TRBV29-1 and TRBJ2-1; 9 bases line up with TRBD2. Germline V gene lookup returns CDR1 SQVTM and CDR2 ANQGSEA. Unmatched junction bases numbered 2, after V lost 4 bases and J lost 1 base. The CDR3 runs 14 residues.

The chain recombines TRBV27 with TRBJ1-4; 7 bases align to TRBD1. Trimming removed 4 bases from V and 8 bases from J; junction bases left unmatched: 7. Germline lookup yields CDR1 MNHEY and CDR2 SMNVEV (reference sequence). The CDR3 spans 14 residues. CDR3 loop: CASSSTGFREKLFF. CDR3 nucleotide sequence: TGTGCCAGCAGTTCGACAGGGTTTAGGGAAAAACTGTTTTTT. Drawing the rest from reference TRBV27 and TRBJ1-4, the complete variable domain is EAQVTQNPRYLITVTGKKLTVTCSQNMNHEYMSWYRQDPGLGLRQIYYSMNVEVTDKGDVPEGYKVSRKEKRNFPLILESPSPNQTSLYFCASSSTGFREKLFFGSGTQLSVL.

The chain recombines TRBV5-1 with TRBJ2-5; perhaps TRBD2 as D (6 bases). Germline-derived CDR1 and CDR2 are SGHRS and YFSETQ. The CDR3 is 15 residues long. Between the trimmed V and J ends, which lost 2 bases and 2 bases, there was a span of 13 bases. CDR3 in DNA: TGCGCCAGCAGCTTTACTAGCATGGGACAAGAGACCCAGTACTTC. It translates to CASSFTSMGQETQYF.

V gene TRBV6-5 combines with J gene TRBJ2-1; the match to TRBD1 covers 7 bases. The CDR3 consists of 14 residues. Per germline, CDR1 MNHEY and CDR2 SVGAGI. J was trimmed by 9 bases and V by 2 bases; bases with no gene match: 7. CDR3 in amino acids: CASSYPGDSTEQFF. CDR3 DNA sequence: TGTGCCAGCAGTTACCCCGGGGACAGTACTGAGCAGTTCTTC.

This sequence joins TRBV6-1 and TRBJ1-1; D unclear. The ends were cut back, 3 bases at V and 12 bases at J, with 17 bases in the middle. The germline CDR1 and CDR2 sequences are MNHNS and SASEGT. The CDR3 loop spans 13 amino acids. The CDR3 DNA is TGTGCCAGCAGTGAGATAGTTACTGAAATTACTTTCTTT. It specifies CASSEIVTEITFF.

The rearrangement links TRBV11-2 to TRBJ1-1; TRBD1 might be the D (6 bases). Deletions cut 5 bases from V and 1 base from J, with 14 bases between. In germline, CDR1 is SGHAT, CDR2 FQNNGV. The CDR3 contains 15 residues. CDR3 sequence (DNA): TGTGCCAGCAGCACCCGACAGGCCCGGAACACTGAAGCTTTCTTT. It yields the protein CASSTRQARNTEAFF.

The chain couples TRBV25-1 to TRBJ2-2, with 8 positions matching TRBD1. The trim removed 4 bases at V and 4 bases at J, leaving 5 bases unmatched. Germline CDR1 is MGHDK and CDR2 is SYGVNS. The CDR3 sequence is 15 residues long. The CDR3: CASSVPGQGTGELFF. In DNA form, the CDR3 reads TGTGCCAGCAGTGTCCCCGGACAGGGCACCGGGGAGCTGTTTTTT.

The chain has TRBV5-4 and TRBJ2-3; 12 bases match TRBD2. Per the germline V gene, CDR1 is SGHNT and CDR2 is YYREEE (reference sequence). J was trimmed by 4 bases and V by 4 bases; bases with no gene match: 7. This CDR3 is built from 16 residues. CDR3: CASSQWTSGVADTQYF. As DNA, the CDR3 is TGTGCCAGCAGCCAATGGACTAGCGGGGTCGCAGATACGCAGTATTTT.

This clone was found once. This rearrangement joins TRBV15 to TRBJ2-6, with 8 positions matching TRBD2. The CDR3 runs 19 residues. The germline CDR1 and CDR2 sequences are LNHNV and YYDKDF (reference sequence). After removal of 2 bases from V and 2 bases from J, the junction contained 11 bases not matched to a gene. The CDR3 nucleotides are TGTGCCACCAGCAGATCCATACTCGGGGGGGCGACTGGGGCCAACGTCCTGACTTTC. Its protein product is CATSRSILGGATGANVLTF.

Comment on this clone: At one end the junction does not follow the germline gene, possibly because of a read error. The CDR3 DNA sequence: TGTGCCCTTGGGGAGACAGGAGGCTTT. Translation gives CALGETGGF. This chain joins TRBV7-9 and TRBJ1-1; tentative D call: TRBD1 (6 bases). CDR3 length: 9 residues. CDR1 and CDR2 from the germline V gene are SEHNR and FQNEAQ (reference sequence).

V usage is TRBV4-1 and J usage is TRBJ2-3; a weak D match, TRBD2 (6 bases). V was cut by 3 bases and J by 2 bases, with 9 bases left in between. In germline, CDR1 is MGHRA, CDR2 YSYEKL. CDR3 size: 14 residues. The CDR3 region is CASSHRRDTDTQYF. For the CDR3, the DNA is TGCGCCAGCAGCCATAGGAGGGACACAGATACGCAGTATTTT.

This clone was found once. The V and J genes are TRBV11-3 and TRBJ1-2, with D possibly TRBD1 on 6 matching bases. Germline V lookup: CDR1 SGHNT, CDR2 YENEEA. Trimming shortened V by 8 bases and J by 7 bases, and 11 bases separated the two germline ends. This CDR3 is built from 11 residues. CDR3 residues: CASEGVRGYTF. CDR3 bases: TGTGCCAGCGAGGGGGTTCGTGGCTACACCTTC.

The chain couples TRBV30 to TRBJ1-1; 7 bases match TRBD1. The CDR3 extends over 13 amino acids. After removal of 3 bases from V and 5 bases from J, the junction contained 6 bases not matched to a gene. Germline CDR1 GTSNPN, CDR2 SVGIG (reference sequence). As DNA, the CDR3 is TGTGCCTGGAGGAGACAGGGATCGACTGAAGCTTTCTTT. Translating it yields CAWRRQGSTEAFF.

This clone appeared a single time. V and J are TRBV28 and TRBJ2-7; D may be TRBD2 (5 bases). Per germline, CDR1 MDHEN and CDR2 SYDVKM. The CDR3 length is 12 residues. Trimming removed 10 bases from V and 6 bases from J, with 16 bases in between. CDR3: CATRGSASEQYF. CDR3 in DNA: TGTGCCACCCGCGGGTCGGCCTCCGAGCAGTACTTC.

This chain connects TRBV29-1 to TRBJ2-7, with TRBD2 as a possible D gene (5 bases). Trimming took off 4 bases at V and 5 bases at J, with 9 bases between the two ends. Per the germline V gene, CDR1 is SQVTM and CDR2 is ANQGSEA. The CDR3 runs to 11 residues. CDR3 in DNA: TGCAGCGTTGCGTCCGGGAACGAGCAGTACTTC. Amino acids: CSVASGNEQYF.

The chain employs TRBV5-1 and TRBJ2-5, with TRBD1 identical over 8 bases. The CDR3 has 14 amino acids. V lost 4 bases to trimming and J lost 3 bases; unmatched junction nucleotides: 5. Germline values: CDR1 SGHRS, CDR2 YFSETQ. The CDR3 DNA sequence: TGCGCCAGCAGCAATCCGGGACAGGAAGAGACCCAGTACTTC. Encoded protein: CASSNPGQEETQYF. The entire variable domain, with the rest obtained from reference TRBV5-1 and TRBJ2-5, is as follows: KAGVTQTPRYLIKTRGQQVTLSCSPISGHRSVSWYQQTPGQGLQFLFEYFSETQRNKGNFPGRFSGRQFSNSRSEMNVSTLELGDSALYLCASSNPGQEETQYFGPGTRLLVL.

The V gene is TRBV6-1, the J gene TRBJ2-5, with a tentative D call TRBD2 (5 bases). Per germline, CDR1 MNHNS and CDR2 SASEGT. Trimming removed 2 bases at V and 5 bases at J, with 18 bases between. The CDR3 loop spans 16 amino acids. CDR3: CASSEMPGSGIETQYF. The CDR3 bases are TGTGCCAGCAGTGAAATGCCCGGGTCGGGAATTGAGACCCAGTACTTC.

The chain joins TRBV28 to TRBJ2-1; TRBD2 matches 11 bases. From germline, CDR1 is MDHEN and CDR2 SYDVKM. V lost 5 bases and J lost 8; bases outside the gene matches: 14. The CDR3 covers 17 residues. CDR3 protein: CASSPVSTSGSRDEQFF. CDR3 coding DNA: TGTGCCAGCAGTCCGGTCAGTACTAGCGGGAGTAGGGATGAGCAGTTCTTC.

This clone was recorded only once. The rearrangement links TRBV5-5 to TRBJ2-6; the match to TRBD1 covers 8 bases. The germline gives CDR1 SGHKS, CDR2 YYEKEE (reference sequence). With 0 bases clipped from V and 0 bases from J, the junction kept 5 bases outside the gene matches. CDR3 size: 18 residues. This CDR3 reads CASSLAPGGISGANVLTF. Here the CDR3 DNA reads TGTGCCAGCAGCTTGGCGCCAGGGGGCATCTCTGGGGCCAACGTCCTGACTTTC.

This chain joins TRBV11-2 and TRBJ1-1; D ambiguous. This CDR3 comprises 14 residues. Germline V gene data show CDR1 as SGHAT and CDR2 as FQNNGV. V shed 5 bases and J shed 4 bases, with 14 bases lying between them. In DNA form, the CDR3 reads TGTGCCAGCAGCACACTAACCGGGAGCACTGAAGCTTTCTTT. It yields the protein CASSTLTGSTEAFF.